This TCR beta chain was recorded in a study of cytomegalovirus exposure and HLA in healthy donors. Whole-study findings and limits: CMV antigen specificity was confirmed in vitro for three CMV-associated chains. A later analysis found TCR association rates differed by HLA locus, highest for DRB1 and lowest for HLA-C.

CDR3 length: 17 residues. V dropped 2 bases and J dropped 1 base, with 15 bases sitting between them. Per the germline V gene, CDR1 is SEHNR and CDR2 is FQNEAQ (reference sequence). For this clone: Its antigen is undetermined.

Primers for the PCR totalled 60 Vbeta and 13 Jbeta. Assay: immunoSEQ multiplex PCR; the TCRdb copy retains only in-frame clones and omits some. The data show approximately 170,000 clones, with roughly 80% seen just once and around 1.3% held by the top ten. This clonotype was obtained from a man between 45 and 60 years old in good health and CMV-seropositive. Sequenced input: PBMCs. The chain couples TRBV7-9 to TRBJ1-3; TRBD1 might be the D (5 bases). CDR3: CASSLRGQGESGNTIYF. The CDR3 DNA sequence: TGTGCCAGCAGCTTACGCGGCCAGGGCGAATCTGGAAACACCATATATTTT.